The clone carrying this T cell receptor (beta chain) was counted between two and nine times. These data belong to a study of T-cell reconstitution after alpha-beta-depleted transplantation in children. CDR3 size: 18 residues. V lost 3 bases to trimming and J lost 3 bases, with 22 bases between them. The germline CDR1 and CDR2 sequences are SGHRS and YFSETQ. During its preparation, the TCRbeta library received unique molecular identifiers. MiXCR, applied by TCRdb to the PCR reads, yields one record per CDR3 protein. This repertoire shows 640,000 or so distinct CDR3 sequences, 16% found once; its top ten account for 1.1%.

The V and J genes are TRBV5-1 and TRBJ2-4; no definite D call. The source was PBMCs from the stem cell graft donor, collected from the stem cell graft. The sequence was obtained from a human donor who donated a stem cell graft to a child with acute myeloid leukemia. The CDR3, as DNA: TGCGCCAGCAGCTCCAACACTTTCAGAGGAGTGGGCAAAAACATTCAGTACTTC. This gives the protein CASSSNTFRGVGKNIQYF. The full variable domain, completed using reference TRBV5-1 and TRBJ2-4, is KAGVTQTPRYLIKTRGQQVTLSCSPISGHRSVSWYQQTPGQGLQFLFEYFSETQRNKGNFPGRFSGRQFSNSRSEMNVSTLELGDSALYLCASSSNTFRGVGKNIQYFGAGTRLSVL.